This entry concerns a single TCR beta chain. Its antigen is still unknown. Base qualities are missing; no much larger clone stands one base away. The source of the sample is a study of blood T cell repertoires in COVID-19 (dated by TCRdb to 2018 to 2021). Regarding the research as a whole: Samples covering the acute and convalescent phases of COVID-19 were provided by collaborators in the United States, Italy and Spain. HLA class I and class II types, where available, came from metadata supplied by the sample provider rather than from assay-based typing. The prospective study material was composed of cDNA or gDNA derived from T cells, B-cell-depleted T cells, or PBMCs. The sample metadata nearly always contained a de-identified subject ID, COVID-19 status, age in years and sex. The samples were drawn from two sources: the first 160 participants of the ongoing ImmuneRACE study, and 1,000 to 1,500 subjects contributed by 6 global collaborators. The repertoires were made available in a free public database intended to serve as a resource for research on the immune response to SARS-CoV-2. The dataset comprised deeply sampled blood TCRbeta repertoires from subjects exposed to, actively infected with, or recovered from COVID-19.

Whole blood was collected in K2EDTA tubes by collaborating institutions according to the institutions' own protocols. Collaborator samples were shipped for TCRbeta analysis as frozen whole blood, isolated PBMCs, or DNA extracted from either sample type. CDR1 LNHDA and CDR2 SQIVND are derived from the germline V gene (reference sequence). There are 15 amino acids in the CDR3, from cysteine to phenylalanine inclusive. CDR3 DNA only is kept here, 45 bases in frame from base 1. Relative to germline, V is missing 6 bases and J is missing 7 bases, with 14 bases of the junction outside any gene match. Findings and caveats that apply to the study as a whole: The amount of clinical and demographic metadata varied by source and participant and was provided uncurated.

The immunoSEQ Assay, a bias-controlled multiplex PCR, was used to amplify TCRbeta CDR3 regions from genomic DNA. The original methods were these. Within the assay, amplification of reference gene primers was used to estimate how many nucleated cells each sample contained. Sequence reads were collapsed and filtered to measure the absolute abundance of every unique TCRbeta CDR3 rearrangement. For each sample, productive Simpson clonality was calculated as the square root of Simpson's diversity index over productive rearrangements. Not all clones reach the TCRdb copy of this immuneACCESS table, which keeps in-frame sequences only. Checked studies attribute under half of the gap to unresolved V genes and leave the rest unexplained. The DNA was the basis for D and trimming; V, J and clone size are from that table. The sample table shows approximately 300,000 clones, and about 84% are seen once. The ten largest account for 1.5% to 2% of the sample.

This clonotype originated in a woman in her forties or fifties with acute or convalescent COVID-19. Sample: peripheral blood. The rearranged segments are TRBV19 and TRBJ1-2, with 7 junctional bases fitting TRBD1. The CDR3 protein: CASSIPFPGGSGYTF. The DNA reads as follows: TGTGCCAGTAGCATCCCCTTCCCAGGGGGTTCTGGCTACACCTTC.